The entry below gives a single T cell receptor (beta chain) sequence along with its context. Its antigen is currently unknown. This entry is derived from a study of molecular identifiers for immune sequencing clone quantification. Study results and caveats: In CMV-specific effectors, clones above 20 copies held over 98% of molecules; naive, under 1%.

TCRdb analysed the PCR reads with MiXCR anew, one entry per CDR3 protein. The sample consists of 79,000 or so distinct CDR3 sequences, about 23% of them appearing once. The ends were cut back, 0 bases at V and 4 bases at J, with 14 bases in the middle. The CDR3 loop spans 16 amino acids. CDR1 is LGHNA and CDR2 is YNFKEQ in the germline V gene. This receptor was taken from a human donor in good health. Some libraries in this study had Jurkat cell RNA spiked in. The sequenced sample consisted of naive CD8+ T cells from blood, with Jurkat cell RNA spiked in. The subset was: FACS-sorted CD8+CD4-CCR7+CD45RA+ naive T cells. This chain joins TRBV4-2 and TRBJ2-3; a possible D gene is TRBD2 (6 bases). The CDR3, as DNA: TGTGCCAGCAGCCAAGAGGAAGTGGGACTCGCAGATACGCAGTATTTT. Amino acid sequence: CASSQEEVGLADTQYF.